These T cell receptor beta chains were read from a single sample in a study of OX40 agonist ivuxolimab in advanced cancers. Sequenced by immunoSEQ multiplex PCR; TCRdb stores in-frame clones only, minus some. Of roughly 60,000 clones in the sample, about 85% are singletons; the top ten hold 3.7%. The sequenced sample was CD4+ or CD8+ T cells sorted from blood, obtained in a trial of the OX40 agonist ivuxolimab. The source of these receptors is an adult with an advanced solid tumor such as melanoma, head and neck, liver or kidney cancer. Both conserved end residues are part of each CDR3. Fields, in order: D gene, J gene, V gene, clone size, CDR3 DNA, CDR3 protein. D genes are given only for firm matches. Not every row has a clone size; where given, it reads once, few, many or a size class.

.,TRBJ2-7,TRBV19,.,TGTGCCAGTAAAGGGGTTCTCGAAGGGGAGCAGTACTTC,CASKGVLEGEQYF
.,TRBJ1-3,TRBV7-2,.,TGTGCCAGCAGCTTATACTCCCCGTGGAGGGACATAGCTGGAAACACCATATATTTT,CASSLYSPWRDIAGNTIYF
TRBD2,TRBJ2-7,TRBV2,.,TGTGCCAGCAGACTGGGACTAGCGGGAGAGTTATACGAGCAGTACTTC,CASRLGLAGELYEQYF
.,TRBJ2-5,TRBV10-3,once,TGTGCCATCAGTGACTATTTGGACGCAGAGACCCAGTACTTC,CAISDYLDAETQYF
.,TRBJ1-4,TRBV7-2,.,TGTGCCAGCAGCCTTCAAGAGGACGCTGAAAAACTGTTTTTT,CASSLQEDAEKLFF
TRBD1,TRBJ1-2,TRBV9,.,TGTGCCAGCAGCGAACATCCGGGACAGGGCTCTAACTATGGCTACACCTTC,CASSEHPGQGSNYGYTF
TRBD2,TRBJ2-7,TRBV10-1,.,TGCGCCAGCAAGGGACGAACTAGCGGGGTACTGTACGAGCAGTACTTC,CASKGRTSGVLYEQYF
.,TRBJ2-1,TRBV5-1,.,TGCGCCAGCAGAAGCCTCCTAGATTCCTACAATGAGCAGTTCTTC,CASRSLLDSYNEQFF
.,TRBJ1-2,TRBV28,.,TGTGCCAGCAGTTTCCACAGGGATAGGTATGGCTACACCTTC,CASSFHRDRYGYTF
TRBD1,TRBJ2-7,TRBV5-1,.,TGCGCCAGCAGTTTTCGACAGGGGGACATCTACGAGCAGTACTTC,CASSFRQGDIYEQYF
TRBD2,TRBJ2-5,TRBV2,.,TGTGCCAGCAGCTCGGGACTAGCGGGGGACCAAGAGACCCAGTACTTC,CASSSGLAGDQETQYF
.,TRBJ2-1,TRBV6-1,.,TGTGCCAGCAGTCTCAGGGGTGTGCTCAATGAGCAGTTCTTC,CASSLRGVLNEQFF
.,TRBJ2-3,TRBV5-1,.,TGCGCCAGCAAACTAGATCCTAGCACAGATACGCAGTATTTT,CASKLDPSTDTQYF
TRBD1,TRBJ1-5,TRBV28,.,TGTGCCAGCAGTTTATCAGGGGACAGGGGATATCAGCCCCAGCATTTT,CASSLSGDRGYQPQHF
TRBD1,TRBJ1-5,TRBV19,.,TGTGCCAGTAGTGACCGGGACAGGGGCAATCAGCCCCAGCATTTT,CASSDRDRGNQPQHF
TRBD1,TRBJ2-3,TRBV7-3,few,TGTGCCAGCAGTCAGACAGGGTCTGGCCGAGATACGCAGTATTTT,CASSQTGSGRDTQYF
.,TRBJ1-4,TRBV2,.,TGTGCCAGCAGTGAAGTTCGGGGGATAGGAAAACTGTTTTTT,CASSEVRGIGKLFF
.,TRBJ2-5,TRBV4-3,.,TGCGCCAGCAGCCAAGATCGGGGACCGATCCAAGAGACCCAGTACTTC,CASSQDRGPIQETQYF
TRBD1,TRBJ2-1,TRBV7-9,few,TGTGCCAGCAGCCCCCTACCCGGGACAGGGGCGGGTGAGCAGTTCTTC,CASSPLPGTGAGEQFF
TRBD1,TRBJ2-7,TRBV7-7,few,TGTGCTAGCAGCTTAGACAGGGGGTACGAGCAGTACTTC,CASSLDRGYEQYF
.,TRBJ2-4,TRBV2,.,TGTGCCAGCAGTGAGGGGGGGCTAGCCAAAAACATTCAGTACTTC,CASSEGGLAKNIQYF
.,TRBJ2-3,TRBV28,.,TGTGCCAGCAGGGCGGGGACTAGCACAGATACGCAGTATTTT,CASRAGTSTDTQYF
.,TRBJ2-1,TRBV7-6,once,TGTGCCAGCAGCCCGGGGTACAATGAGCAGTTCTTC,CASSPGYNEQFF
.,TRBJ1-4,TRBV7-9,.,TGTGCCAGCAGCTTATGGTCGGGGGGAAATGAAAAACTGTTTTTT,CASSLWSGGNEKLFF
.,TRBJ2-7,TRBV7-6,.,TGTGCCAGCAGCTTTTCTCTAAGCTCCTACGAGCAGTACTTC,CASSFSLSSYEQYF
.,TRBJ1-1,TRBV27,.,TGTGCCAGCAGCCCGGTTTTCGAGAACACTGAAGCTTTCTTT,CASSPVFENTEAFF
.,TRBJ2-2,TRBV6-6,.,TGTGCCAGCAGGTATTATCCGAACACCGGGGAGCTGTTTTTT,CASRYYPNTGELFF
TRBD2,TRBJ2-7,TRBV2,.,TGTGCCAGCAGTGAACTAGCGGGTATCTACGGGCAGTACTTC,CASSELAGIYGQYF
TRBD1,TRBJ2-1,TRBV19,.,TGTGCCAATCAAATCGGGACAGGGCAAGAGAATGAGCAGTTCTTC,CANQIGTGQENEQFF
.,TRBJ1-5,TRBV13,.,TGTGCCAGCAGCTTGGGGAACCGGGGCAATCAGCCCCAGCATTTT,CASSLGNRGNQPQHF
TRBD1,TRBJ2-7,TRBV5-6,.,TGTGCCAGCAGCTCCACCGGGACAGAGTACGAGCAGTACTTC,CASSSTGTEYEQYF
.,TRBJ2-1,TRBV19,.,TGTGCCAGTACCGACCTGGTTGGGGATGAGCAGTTCTTC,CASTDLVGDEQFF
TRBD2,TRBJ2-1,TRBV9,.,TGTGCCAGCAGCGCCGGGACTAGCGGGAGTGGGGCCGAGTTAGAGCAGTTCTTC,CASSAGTSGSGAELEQFF
.,TRBJ2-3,TRBV7-2,.,TGTGCCAGCAGCTTTAGCATGGCAAAACCCTCGCAGTATTTT,CASSFSMAKPSQYF
TRBD1,TRBJ1-2,TRBV28,.,TGTGCCAGCAGTTTGGGACAGGGGCGCTATGGCTACACCTTC,CASSLGQGRYGYTF
.,TRBJ1-2,TRBV5-6,few,TGTGCCAGCAGCTACGGACGGAACTATGGCTACACCTTC,CASSYGRNYGYTF
.,TRBJ1-1,TRBV7-9,once,TGTGCCAGCTCTTTCGGGACTGAAGCTTTCTTT,CASSFGTEAFF
TRBD1,TRBJ1-1,TRBV5-1,.,TGCGCCAGCAGCTTGTCCTACAGGGGAGGTAGGACTGAAGCTTTCTTT,CASSLSYRGGRTEAFF
.,TRBJ2-1,TRBV30,.,TGTGCCTGGACTTCCGGGACCTACAATGAGCAGTTCTTC,CAWTSGTYNEQFF